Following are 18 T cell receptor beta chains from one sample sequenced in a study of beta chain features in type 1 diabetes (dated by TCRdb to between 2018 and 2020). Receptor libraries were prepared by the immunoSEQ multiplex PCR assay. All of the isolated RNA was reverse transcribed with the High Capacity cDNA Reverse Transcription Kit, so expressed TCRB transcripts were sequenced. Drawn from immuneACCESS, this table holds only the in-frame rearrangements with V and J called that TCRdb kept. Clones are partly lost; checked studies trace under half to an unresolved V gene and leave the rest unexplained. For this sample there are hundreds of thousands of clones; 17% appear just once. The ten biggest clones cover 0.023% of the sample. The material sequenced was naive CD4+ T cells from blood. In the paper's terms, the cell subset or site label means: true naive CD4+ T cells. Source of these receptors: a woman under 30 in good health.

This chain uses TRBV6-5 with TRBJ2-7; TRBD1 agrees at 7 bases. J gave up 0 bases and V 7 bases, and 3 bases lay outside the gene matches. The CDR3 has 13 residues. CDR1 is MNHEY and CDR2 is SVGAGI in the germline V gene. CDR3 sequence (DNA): TGTGCCAGCAAGGGGACAGACTCCTACGAGCAGTACTTC. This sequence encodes CASKGTDSYEQYF.

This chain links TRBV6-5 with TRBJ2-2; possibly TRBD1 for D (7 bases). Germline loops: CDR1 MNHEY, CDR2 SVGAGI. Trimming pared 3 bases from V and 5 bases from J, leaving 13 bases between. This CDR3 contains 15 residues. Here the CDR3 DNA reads TGTGCCAGCAGTTATGACAGGGCGGGAACCGGGGAGCTGTTTTTT. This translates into CASSYDRAGTGELFF.

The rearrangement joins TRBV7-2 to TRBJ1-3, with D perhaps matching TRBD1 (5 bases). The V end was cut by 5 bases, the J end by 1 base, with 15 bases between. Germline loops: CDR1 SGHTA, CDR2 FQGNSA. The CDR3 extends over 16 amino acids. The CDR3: CASSHAARGSGNTIYF. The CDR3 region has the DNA TGTGCCAGCAGCCACGCCGCGCGGGGGTCTGGAAACACCATATATTTT.

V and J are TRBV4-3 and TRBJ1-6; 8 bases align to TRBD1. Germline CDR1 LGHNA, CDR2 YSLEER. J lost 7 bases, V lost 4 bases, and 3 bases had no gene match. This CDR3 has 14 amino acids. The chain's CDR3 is CASSLGQGNSPLHF. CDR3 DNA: TGCGCCAGCAGCCTCGGACAGGGCAATTCACCCCTCCACTTT.

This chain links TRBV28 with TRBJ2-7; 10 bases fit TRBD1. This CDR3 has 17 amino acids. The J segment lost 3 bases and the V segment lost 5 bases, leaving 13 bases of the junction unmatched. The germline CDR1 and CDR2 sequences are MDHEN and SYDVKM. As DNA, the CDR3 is TGTGCCAGCAGTCCTCCGGACAGGGGGTTTACAGACTACGAGCAGTACTTC. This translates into CASSPPDRGFTDYEQYF.

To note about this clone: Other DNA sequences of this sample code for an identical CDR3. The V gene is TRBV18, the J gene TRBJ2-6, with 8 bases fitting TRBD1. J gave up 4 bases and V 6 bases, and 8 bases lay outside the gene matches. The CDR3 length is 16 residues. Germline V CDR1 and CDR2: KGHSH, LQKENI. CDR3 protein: CASSPGQGAGANVLTF. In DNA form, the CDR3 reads TGTGCCAGCTCCCCCGGCCAGGGGGCAGGGGCCAACGTCCTGACTTTC.

CDR3 in amino acids: CASSRQGAPGANVLTF. Here the CDR3 DNA reads TGTGCCAGCAGCCGACAGGGGGCGCCTGGGGCCAACGTCCTGACTTTC. The J gene is TRBJ2-6, the V gene TRBV11-1, with TRBD1 matching over 10 bases. V was clipped by 5 bases and J by 2 bases; unmatched bases: 3. The CDR3 is 16 amino acids. CDR1 and CDR2 from the germline V gene are SGHAT and FQDESV (reference sequence).

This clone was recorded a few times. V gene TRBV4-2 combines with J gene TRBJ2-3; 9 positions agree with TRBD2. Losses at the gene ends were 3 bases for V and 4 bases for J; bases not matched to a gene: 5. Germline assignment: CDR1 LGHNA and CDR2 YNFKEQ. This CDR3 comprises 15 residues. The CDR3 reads CASSQVAGAPDTQYF. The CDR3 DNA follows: TGTGCCAGCAGCCAGGTAGCGGGAGCCCCAGATACGCAGTATTTT.

As DNA, the CDR3 is TGCAGTGTTATTACAGGGACCATTCAGTACTTC. Its translation is CSVITGTIQYF. The V and J genes are TRBV20-1 and TRBJ2-4; D is perhaps TRBD1 (6 bases). This CDR3 has 11 residues. V shed 7 bases and J shed 9 bases, with 13 bases lying between them. Germline V CDR1 and CDR2: DFQATT, SNEGSKA (reference sequence).

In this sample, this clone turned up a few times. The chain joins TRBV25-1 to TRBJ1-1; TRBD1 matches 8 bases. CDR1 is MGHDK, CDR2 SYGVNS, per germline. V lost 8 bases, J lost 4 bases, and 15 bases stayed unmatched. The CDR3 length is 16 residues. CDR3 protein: CASGGLSGQGSTEAFF. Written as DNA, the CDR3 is TGTGCCAGCGGGGGACTTAGTGGACAGGGAAGCACTGAAGCTTTCTTT.

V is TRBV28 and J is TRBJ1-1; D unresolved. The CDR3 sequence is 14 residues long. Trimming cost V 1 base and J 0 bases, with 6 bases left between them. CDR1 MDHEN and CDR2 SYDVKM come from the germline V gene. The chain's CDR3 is CASSLFLMNTEAFF. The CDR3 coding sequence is TGTGCCAGCAGTTTATTCCTGATGAACACTGAAGCTTTCTTT.

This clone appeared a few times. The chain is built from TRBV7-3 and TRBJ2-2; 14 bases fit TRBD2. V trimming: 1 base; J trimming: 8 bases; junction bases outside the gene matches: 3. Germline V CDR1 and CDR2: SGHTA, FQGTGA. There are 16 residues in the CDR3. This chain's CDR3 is CASSLIGLAGGGELFF. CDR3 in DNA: TGTGCCAGCAGCTTAATTGGACTAGCGGGAGGAGGGGAGCTGTTTTTT.

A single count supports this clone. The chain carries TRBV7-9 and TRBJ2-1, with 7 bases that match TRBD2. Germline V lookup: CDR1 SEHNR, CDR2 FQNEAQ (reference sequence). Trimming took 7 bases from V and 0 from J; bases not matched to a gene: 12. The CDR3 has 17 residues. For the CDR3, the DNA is TGTGCCAGCATTGGGTGGGCGGGAGTCAGCTCCTACAATGAGCAGTTCTTC. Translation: CASIGWAGVSSYNEQFF.

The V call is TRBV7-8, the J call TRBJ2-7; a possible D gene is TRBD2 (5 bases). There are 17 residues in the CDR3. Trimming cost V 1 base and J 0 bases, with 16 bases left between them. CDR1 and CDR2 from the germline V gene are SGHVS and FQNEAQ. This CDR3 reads CASSLEMRKRPSYEQYF. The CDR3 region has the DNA TGTGCCAGCAGCTTAGAGATGCGGAAGCGGCCCTCCTACGAGCAGTACTTC. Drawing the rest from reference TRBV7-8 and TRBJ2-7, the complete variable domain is GAGVSQSPRYKVAKRGQDVALRCDPISGHVSLFWYQQALGQGPEFLTYFQNEAQLDKSGLPSDRFFAERPEGSVSTLKIQRTQQEDSAVYLCASSLEMRKRPSYEQYFGPGTRLTVT.

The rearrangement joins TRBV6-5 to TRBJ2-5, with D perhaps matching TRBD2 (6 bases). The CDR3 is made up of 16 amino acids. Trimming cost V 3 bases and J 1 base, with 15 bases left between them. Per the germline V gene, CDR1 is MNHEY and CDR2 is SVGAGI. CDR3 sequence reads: CASSYRNGSPQETQYF. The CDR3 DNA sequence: TGTGCCAGCAGTTATCGCAACGGGAGCCCCCAAGAGACCCAGTACTTC.

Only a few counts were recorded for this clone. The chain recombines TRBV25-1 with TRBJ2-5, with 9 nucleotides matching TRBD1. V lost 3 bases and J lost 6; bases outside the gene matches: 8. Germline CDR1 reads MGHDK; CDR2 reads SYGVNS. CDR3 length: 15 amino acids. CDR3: CASSERGQGKKTQYF. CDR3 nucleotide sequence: TGTGCCAGCAGTGAGCGAGGACAGGGGAAGAAGACCCAGTACTTC.

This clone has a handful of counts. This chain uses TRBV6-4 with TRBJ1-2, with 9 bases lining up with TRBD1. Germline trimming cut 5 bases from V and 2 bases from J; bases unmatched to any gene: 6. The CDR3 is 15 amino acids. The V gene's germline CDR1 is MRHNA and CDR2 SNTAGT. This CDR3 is CASSQNRGPNYGYTF. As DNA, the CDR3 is TGTGCCAGCAGTCAAAACAGGGGGCCGAACTATGGCTACACCTTC.

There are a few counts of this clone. The CDR3 loop reads CASSLLGTGRQETQYF. The CDR3, as DNA: TGTGCCAGCAGTTTATTGGGGACAGGGAGGCAAGAGACCCAGTACTTC. This sequence joins TRBV28 and TRBJ2-5; 9 nucleotides line up with TRBD1. V was pared by 1 base and J by 2 bases, with 5 bases of the junction left unmatched. The CDR3 has 16 amino acids. Germline-derived CDR1 and CDR2 are MDHEN and SYDVKM.